A selection of T cell receptor beta chains follows, all from one sample in a study of cytomegalovirus exposure and HLA in healthy donors. Only in-frame clones appear in the TCRdb table, and some are missing; sequencing was by immunoSEQ multiplex PCR. The sample yields about 190,000 clones, just under 75% seen once. Sequenced sample: PBMCs. These TCRs come from a young man in good health and CMV-seropositive. CDR3s include the opening cysteine and the closing phenylalanine or tryptophan. Clone size is stated in some rows and not others, as once, few, many or a class when expanded.

v_call	j_call	clone_size	cdr3_aa
TRBV19	TRBJ2-2	NA	CASLGTVWLGELFF
TRBV28	TRBJ2-3	NA	CAWRGGSGTDTQYF
TRBV4-2	TRBJ2-3	NA	CASSQDPLAGAPDTQYF
TRBV6-1	TRBJ1-2	NA	CASSDRDRGRYGYTF
TRBV12-5	TRBJ2-5	NA	CASSQRGETQYF
TRBV4-1	TRBJ2-7	NA	CASSQLLGTGFYEQYF
TRBV5-1	TRBJ1-2	few	CASSPGQGGHKGYTF
TRBV6-1	TRBJ1-2	NA	CATQNLDRAGKGYTF
TRBV29-1	TRBJ2-7	NA	CSVLDRGAYEQYF
TRBV7-2	TRBJ1-1	NA	CASSLARGTEAFF
TRBV13	TRBJ1-1	NA	CASSWGQGAGTEAFF
TRBV9	TRBJ2-5	NA	CASGRGGSRETQYF
TRBV7-2	TRBJ2-5	NA	CASTPGATETQYF
TRBV7-2	TRBJ1-2	NA	CASSLGGPYTF
TRBV5-4	TRBJ2-7	NA	CASSPGLVEQYF
TRBV4-3	TRBJ2-3	NA	CASSQEGQSTSTDTQYF
TRBV4-2	NA	NA	CASSPTQLAGGYEQYF
TRBV7-2	TRBJ1-2	NA	CASTLPGYGYTF
TRBV30	TRBJ2-7	NA	CAWSGGPYEQYF
TRBV6-1	TRBJ2-2	NA	CASSEFTGTGELFF
TRBV7-2	TRBJ2-6	NA	CASRGSSGANVLTF
TRBV6-6	TRBJ1-2	NA	CASSYFVTDYGYTF
TRBV19	NA	NA	CASSPSGGSSYEQYF
TRBV5-1	TRBJ2-5	NA	CASRGLAGEETQYF
TRBV7-2	TRBJ2-7	NA	CASSPPSRERLEQYF
TRBV9	TRBJ2-2	few	CASSVGASGRTGELFF
TRBV6-1	TRBJ1-5	NA	CASSEALRQVVPQPQHF
TRBV7-8	TRBJ1-5	few	CASRDSRASNQPQHF
TRBV28	TRBJ1-1	NA	CASSYPQGNTEAFF
TRBV4-1	TRBJ2-2	NA	CASSREGGRDTGELFF
TRBV28	TRBJ2-2	NA	CASGRPQITGELFF
TRBV5-4	TRBJ2-1	NA	CASSLGQGPYNEQFF
TRBV4-1	TRBJ2-1	NA	CASSQGAALDEQFF
TRBV7-2	TRBJ2-1	NA	CASSPRDSFNEQFF
TRBV19	TRBJ2-3	NA	CASSLGQGIDTQYF
TRBV2	TRBJ2-1	NA	CASHREADNEQFF
TRBV10-3	TRBJ1-1	NA	CAIRGTGVTEAFF
TRBV9	TRBJ1-1	NA	CASSGRGGSNTEAFF
TRBV28	TRBJ2-1	NA	CASSSGTSGNNEQFF
TRBV6-6	NA	NA	CASRKTGDAYEQYF
TRBV10-3	TRBJ1-4	NA	CAISSATGTVNEKLFF
TRBV27	TRBJ1-1	few	CASSRAGAALNTEAFF
TRBV28	TRBJ2-7	NA	CASSPGTGVYEQYF
TRBV5-1	TRBJ2-5	few	CASSPPGGGPQETQYF
TRBV6-1	TRBJ1-6	NA	CASSEATGYSPLHF
TRBV27	TRBJ1-2	few	CASSPYTGTGDYGYTF
TRBV2	TRBJ1-2	NA	CASRDRQGAWGYTF
TRBV5-1	TRBJ2-3	NA	CASSLAGDTQYF
TRBV27	TRBJ1-1	NA	CASMSRGTEAFF
TRBV6-5	TRBJ2-5	NA	CASTQGGETQYF
TRBV6-1	TRBJ1-3	NA	CASSEITGSGNTIYF
TRBV28	TRBJ1-4	NA	CASSLTVSTNEKLFF
TRBV18	TRBJ2-7	NA	CASSATSGGAYEQYF
TRBV7-2	TRBJ2-4	NA	CASSSQGAGTKNIQYF
TRBV5-4	TRBJ2-7	NA	CASTFRGVNEQYF
TRBV5-8	TRBJ1-1	NA	CASSSGQGNDEAFF
TRBV7-8	TRBJ2-3	NA	CASSRDRPAGVTDTQYF
TRBV4-3	TRBJ2-3	NA	CASSQDSYTRTDTQYF